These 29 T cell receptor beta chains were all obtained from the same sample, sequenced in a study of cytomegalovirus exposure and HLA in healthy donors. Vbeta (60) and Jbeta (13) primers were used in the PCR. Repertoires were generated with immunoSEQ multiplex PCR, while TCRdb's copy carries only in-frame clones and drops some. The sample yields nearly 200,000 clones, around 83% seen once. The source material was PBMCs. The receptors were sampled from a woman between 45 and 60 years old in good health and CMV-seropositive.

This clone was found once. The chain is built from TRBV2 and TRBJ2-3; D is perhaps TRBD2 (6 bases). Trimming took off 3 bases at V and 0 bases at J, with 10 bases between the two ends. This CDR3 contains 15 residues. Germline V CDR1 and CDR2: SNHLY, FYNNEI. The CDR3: CASSDSGASTDTQYF. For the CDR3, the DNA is TGTGCCAGCAGTGATTCGGGAGCTAGCACAGATACGCAGTATTTT.

The CDR3 sequence is CASSDQPGGLYNEQFF. CDR3 nucleotide sequence: TGTGCCAGCAGCGACCAACCGGGGGGGTTATACAATGAGCAGTTCTTC. V usage is TRBV7-2 and J usage is TRBJ2-1; 8 positions match TRBD2. CDR3 length equals 16 residues. The junction had 10 bases not matched to a gene; V was cut back by 5 bases and J by 4 bases. CDR1 and CDR2 from the germline V gene are SGHTA and FQGNSA.

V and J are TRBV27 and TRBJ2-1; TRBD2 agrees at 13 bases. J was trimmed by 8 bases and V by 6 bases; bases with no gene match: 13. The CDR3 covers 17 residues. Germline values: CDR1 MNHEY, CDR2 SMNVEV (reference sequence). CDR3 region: CASRLRLAGGYNYEQFF. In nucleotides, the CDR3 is TGTGCCAGCAGACTTAGACTAGCGGGAGGCTACAATTATGAGCAGTTCTTC.

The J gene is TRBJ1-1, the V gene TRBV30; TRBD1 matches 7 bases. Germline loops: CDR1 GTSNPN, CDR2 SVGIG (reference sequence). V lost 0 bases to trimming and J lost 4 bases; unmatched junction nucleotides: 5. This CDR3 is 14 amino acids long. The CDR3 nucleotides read TGTGCCTGGAGTGTACAAGGGGGCGTCACTGAAGCTTTCTTT. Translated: CAWSVQGGVTEAFF.

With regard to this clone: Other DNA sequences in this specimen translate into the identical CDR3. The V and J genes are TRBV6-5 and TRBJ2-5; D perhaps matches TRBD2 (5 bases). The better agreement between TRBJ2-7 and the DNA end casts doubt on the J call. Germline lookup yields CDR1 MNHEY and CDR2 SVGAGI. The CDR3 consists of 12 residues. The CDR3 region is CASRGSSYEQYF. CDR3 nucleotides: TGTGCCAGCAGGGGGAGCTCCTACGAGCAGTACTTC.

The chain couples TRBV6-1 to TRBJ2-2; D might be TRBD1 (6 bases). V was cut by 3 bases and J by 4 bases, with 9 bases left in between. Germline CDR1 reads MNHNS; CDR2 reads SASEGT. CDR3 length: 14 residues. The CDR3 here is CASSDRTATGELFF. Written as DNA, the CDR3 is TGTGCCAGCAGTGACCGGACAGCCACCGGGGAGCTGTTTTTT.

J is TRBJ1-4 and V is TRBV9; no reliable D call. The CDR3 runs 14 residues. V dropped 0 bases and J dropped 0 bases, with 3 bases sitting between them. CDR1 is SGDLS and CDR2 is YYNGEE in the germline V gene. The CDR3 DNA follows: TGTGCCAGCAGCGTAGCTGCAACTAATGAAAAACTGTTTTTT. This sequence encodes CASSVAATNEKLFF. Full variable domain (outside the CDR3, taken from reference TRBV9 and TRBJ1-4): DSGVTQTPKHLITATGQRVTLRCSPRSGDLSVYWYQQSLDQGLQFLIQYYNGEERAKGNILERFSAQQFPDLHSELNLSSLELGDSALYFCASSVAATNEKLFFGSGTQLSVL.

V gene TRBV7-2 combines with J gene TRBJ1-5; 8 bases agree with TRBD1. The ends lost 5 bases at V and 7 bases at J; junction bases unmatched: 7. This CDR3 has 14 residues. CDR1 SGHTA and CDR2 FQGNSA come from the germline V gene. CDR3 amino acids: CASSARQGRQPQHF. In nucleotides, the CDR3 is TGTGCCAGCAGCGCCCGACAGGGGCGCCAGCCCCAGCATTTT.

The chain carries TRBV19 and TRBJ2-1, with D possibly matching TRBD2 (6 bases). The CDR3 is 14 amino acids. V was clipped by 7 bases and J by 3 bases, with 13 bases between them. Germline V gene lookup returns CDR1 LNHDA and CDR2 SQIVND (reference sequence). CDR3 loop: CASKTGTDYNEQFF. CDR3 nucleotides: TGTGCCAGTAAAACCGGGACTGACTACAATGAGCAGTTCTTC.

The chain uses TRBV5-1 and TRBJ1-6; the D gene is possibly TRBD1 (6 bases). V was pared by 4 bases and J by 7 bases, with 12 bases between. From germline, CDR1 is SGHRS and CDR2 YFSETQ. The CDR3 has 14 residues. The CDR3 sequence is CASSPQGENSPLHF. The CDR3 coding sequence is TGCGCCAGCAGCCCACAGGGCGAAAATTCACCCCTCCACTTT.

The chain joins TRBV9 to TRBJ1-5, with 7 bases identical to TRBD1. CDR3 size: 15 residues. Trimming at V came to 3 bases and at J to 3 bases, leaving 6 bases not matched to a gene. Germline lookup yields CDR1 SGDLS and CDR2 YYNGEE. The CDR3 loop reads CASSAQGDLNQPQHF. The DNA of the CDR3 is TGTGCCAGCAGCGCCCAGGGGGACCTCAATCAGCCCCAGCATTTT.

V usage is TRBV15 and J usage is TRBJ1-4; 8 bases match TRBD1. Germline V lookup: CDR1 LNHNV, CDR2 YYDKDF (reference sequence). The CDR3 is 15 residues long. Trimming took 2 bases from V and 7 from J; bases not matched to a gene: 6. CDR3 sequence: CATSRYQGAGEKLFF. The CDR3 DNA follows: TGTGCCACCAGCAGATATCAGGGGGCGGGTGAAAAACTGTTTTTT.

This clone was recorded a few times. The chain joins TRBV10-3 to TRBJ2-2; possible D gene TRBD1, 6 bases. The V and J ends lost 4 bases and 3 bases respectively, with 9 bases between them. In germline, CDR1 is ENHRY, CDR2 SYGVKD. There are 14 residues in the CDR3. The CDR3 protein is CAISAQGDTGELFF. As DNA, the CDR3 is TGTGCCATCAGTGCACAGGGTGACACCGGGGAGCTGTTTTTT.

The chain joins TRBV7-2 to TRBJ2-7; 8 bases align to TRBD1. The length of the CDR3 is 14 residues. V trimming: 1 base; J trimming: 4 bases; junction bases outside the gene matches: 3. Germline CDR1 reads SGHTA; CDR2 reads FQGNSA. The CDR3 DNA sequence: TGTGCCAGCAGCTTAGGACAGGGGACGTACGAGCAGTACTTC. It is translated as CASSLGQGTYEQYF.

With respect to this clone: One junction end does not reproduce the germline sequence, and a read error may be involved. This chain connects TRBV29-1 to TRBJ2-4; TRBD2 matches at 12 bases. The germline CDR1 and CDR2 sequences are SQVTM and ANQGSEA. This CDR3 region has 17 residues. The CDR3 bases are TGCAGCGTCCCCGGGACTAGCGGGTCCGGGGCCAAAAACAGTCAGTACTTC. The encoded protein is CSVPGTSGSGAKNSQYF.

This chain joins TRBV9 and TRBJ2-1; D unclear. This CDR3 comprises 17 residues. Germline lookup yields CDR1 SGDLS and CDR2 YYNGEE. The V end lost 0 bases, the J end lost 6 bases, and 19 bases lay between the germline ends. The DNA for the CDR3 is TGTGCCAGCAGCGTAGGGTTCCCCAGGTTGCTGTTCAATGAGCAGTTCTTC. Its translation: CASSVGFPRLLFNEQFF.

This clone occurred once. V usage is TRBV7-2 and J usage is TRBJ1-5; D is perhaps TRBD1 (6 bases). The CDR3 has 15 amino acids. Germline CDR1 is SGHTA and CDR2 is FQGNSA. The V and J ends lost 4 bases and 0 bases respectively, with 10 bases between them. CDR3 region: CASSSTGNSNQPQHF. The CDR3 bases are TGTGCCAGCAGCTCCACAGGGAATAGCAATCAGCCCCAGCATTTT. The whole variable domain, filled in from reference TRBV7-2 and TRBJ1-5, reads GAGVSQSPSNKVTEKGKDVELRCDPISGHTALYWYRQSLGQGLEFLIYFQGNSAPDKSGLPSDRFSAERTGGSVSTLTIQRTQQEDSAVYLCASSSTGNSNQPQHFGDGTRLSIL.

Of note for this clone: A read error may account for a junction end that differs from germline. DNA for the CDR3: TGTGCCAGCCGGCGTCGTAGCGGATTACTAGCCAAAAACAGTCAGTACTTC. It specifies CASRRRSGLLAKNSQYF. The V gene is TRBV2, the J gene TRBJ2-4; weak D call: TRBD2 (6 bases). The V gene's germline CDR1 is SNHLY and CDR2 FYNNEI. This CDR3 is built from 17 residues.

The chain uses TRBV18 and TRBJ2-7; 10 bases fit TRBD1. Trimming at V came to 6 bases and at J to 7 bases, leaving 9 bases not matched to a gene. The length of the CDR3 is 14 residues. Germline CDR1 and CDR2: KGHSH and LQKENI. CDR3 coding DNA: TGTGCCAGCTCGTTAGGACAGGGGGAAAAGGAGCAGTACTTC. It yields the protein CASSLGQGEKEQYF. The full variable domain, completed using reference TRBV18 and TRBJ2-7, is NAGVMQNPRHLVRRRGQEARLRCSPMKGHSHVYWYRQLPEEGLKFMVYLQKENIIDESGMPKERFSAEFPKEGPSILRIQQVVRGDSAAYFCASSLGQGEKEQYFGPGTRLTVT.

CDR3 region: CASSALADVRGEQYF. Here the CDR3 DNA reads TGCGCCAGCAGCGCACTAGCGGATGTTCGGGGCGAGCAGTACTTC. The rearrangement links TRBV5-1 to TRBJ2-7, with TRBD2 matching over 8 bases. The junction had 12 bases not matched to a gene; V was cut back by 4 bases and J by 6 bases. This CDR3 spans 15 amino acids. Germline CDR1 is SGHRS and CDR2 is YFSETQ. The full variable domain, in which reference TRBV5-1 and TRBJ2-7 provide the parts outside the CDR3, is KAGVTQTPRYLIKTRGQQVTLSCSPISGHRSVSWYQQTPGQGLQFLFEYFSETQRNKGNFPGRFSGRQFSNSRSEMNVSTLELGDSALYLCASSALADVRGEQYFGPGTRLTVT.

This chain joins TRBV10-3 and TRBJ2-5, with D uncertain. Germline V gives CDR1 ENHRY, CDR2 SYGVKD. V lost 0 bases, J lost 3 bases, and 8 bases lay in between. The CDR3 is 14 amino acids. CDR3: CAISESVRKETQYF. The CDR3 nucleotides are TGTGCCATCAGTGAGTCGGTGAGGAAAGAGACCCAGTACTTC.

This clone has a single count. Here the CDR3 DNA reads TGCGCCAGCGCCGGAGGGACAGGGCAAGAGACCCAGTACTTC. Translated: CASAGGTGQETQYF. The chain has TRBV5-1 and TRBJ2-5; TRBD1 aligns across 9 bases. CDR1 SGHRS and CDR2 YFSETQ come from the germline V gene. The CDR3 is 14 amino acids. The V gene end was trimmed by 7 bases and the J gene end by 2 bases; junction bases not matched to a gene: 6.

CDR3 nucleotides: TGTGCCAGCAGCTACAGGGGATCCTACGAGCAGTACTTC. Encoded protein: CASSYRGSYEQYF. The gene calls are TRBV5-6 and TRBJ2-7; the match to TRBD1 covers 7 bases. This CDR3 has 13 amino acids. The germline gives CDR1 SGHDT, CDR2 YYEEEE. V trimming: 3 bases; J trimming: 1 base; junction bases outside the gene matches: 1.

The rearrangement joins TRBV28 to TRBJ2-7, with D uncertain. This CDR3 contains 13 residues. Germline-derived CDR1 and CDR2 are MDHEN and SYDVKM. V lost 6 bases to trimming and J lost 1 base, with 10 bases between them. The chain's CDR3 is CASRPTSSYEQYF. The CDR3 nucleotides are TGTGCCAGCAGGCCGACTTCATCCTACGAGCAGTACTTC.

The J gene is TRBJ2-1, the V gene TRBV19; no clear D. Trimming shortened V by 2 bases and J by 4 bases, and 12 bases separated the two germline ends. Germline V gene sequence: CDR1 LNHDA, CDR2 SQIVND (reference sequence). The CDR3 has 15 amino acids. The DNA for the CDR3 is TGTGCCAGTAGTATAAAGGCGGCCGCATACAATGAGCAGTTCTTC. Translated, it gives CASSIKAAAYNEQFF.

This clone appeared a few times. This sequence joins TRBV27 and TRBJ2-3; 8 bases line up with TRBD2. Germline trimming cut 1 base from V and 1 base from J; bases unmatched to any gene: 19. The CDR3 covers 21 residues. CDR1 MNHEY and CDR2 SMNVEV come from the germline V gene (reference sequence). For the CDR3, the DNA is TGTGCCAGCAGTTTATTAAGGGCCGGGGGGGGAGGCACATACCGCACAGATACGCAGTATTTT. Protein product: CASSLLRAGGGGTYRTDTQYF.

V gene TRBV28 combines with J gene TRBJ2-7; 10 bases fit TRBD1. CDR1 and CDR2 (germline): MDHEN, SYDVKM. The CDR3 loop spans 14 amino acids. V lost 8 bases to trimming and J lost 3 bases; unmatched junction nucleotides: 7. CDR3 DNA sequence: TGTGCCAGCGCCGGGACAGGGGCACTCTACGAGCAGTACTTC. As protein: CASAGTGALYEQYF. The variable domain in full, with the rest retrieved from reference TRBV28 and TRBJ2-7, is DVKVTQSSRYLVKRTGEKVFLECVQDMDHENMFWYRQDPGLGLRLIYFSYDVKMKEKGDIPEGYSVSREKKERFSLILESASTNQTSMYLCASAGTGALYEQYFGPGTRLTVT.

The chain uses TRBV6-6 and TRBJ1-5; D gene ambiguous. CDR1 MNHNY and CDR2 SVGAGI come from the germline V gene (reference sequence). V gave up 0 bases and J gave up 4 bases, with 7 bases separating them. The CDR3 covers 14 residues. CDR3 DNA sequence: TGTGCCAGCAGTTACTCGGGGAGGAATCAGCCCCAGCATTTT. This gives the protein CASSYSGRNQPQHF.

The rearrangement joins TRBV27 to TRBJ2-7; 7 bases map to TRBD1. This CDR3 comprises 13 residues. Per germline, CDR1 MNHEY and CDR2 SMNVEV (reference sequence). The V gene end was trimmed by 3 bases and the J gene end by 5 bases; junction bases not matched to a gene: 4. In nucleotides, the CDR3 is TGTGCCAGCAGTTTTGTCCAGGGGGACGAGCAGTACTTC. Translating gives CASSFVQGDEQYF.